Each of the 11 T cell receptor beta chains below was sequenced from the same sample in a study of immune characterization of retroperitoneal liposarcoma. TCRdb recomputed calls from the PCR reads with MiXCR, one row per CDR3 protein. Counted here are around 10,000 distinct CDR3 sequences, roughly 22% occurring once; the ten biggest clones make up 8% to 9.5%. The specimen sequenced was blood. The origin of the receptors is a female donor with retroperitoneal liposarcoma.

The table lists this clonotype with a few counts. This chain links TRBV20-1 with TRBJ2-5, with D unresolved. Trimming stripped 3 bases from V and 3 bases from J, with 5 bases between. This CDR3 has 11 amino acids. Germline CDR1 and CDR2: DFQATT and SNEGSKA (reference sequence). The CDR3 sequence: CSASPKETQYF. CDR3 bases: TGCAGTGCTAGCCCTAAAGAGACCCAGTACTTC.

This clonotype qualifies as medium-sized (0.01 to 0.1%). The CDR3 reads CASRSRLADNEQFF. In nucleotides, the CDR3 is TGTGCCAGCAGATCCCGACTAGCGGACAATGAGCAGTTCTTC. The chain joins TRBV6-1 to TRBJ2-1; 9 nucleotides match TRBD2. There are 14 residues in the CDR3. The germline gives CDR1 MNHNS, CDR2 SASEGT. After removal of 6 bases from V and 5 bases from J, the junction contained 5 bases not matched to a gene.

The rearrangement uses TRBV4-3 and TRBJ2-7; a possible D gene is TRBD2 (6 bases). The CDR3 is 15 amino acids. V dropped 0 bases and J dropped 0 bases, with 9 bases sitting between them. The germline V gene encodes CDR1 LGHNA and CDR2 YSLEER. The CDR3, as DNA: TGCGCCAGCAGCCAAGAACGGGAGAGCTCCTACGAGCAGTACTTC. It encodes CASSQERESSYEQYF.

This chain joins TRBV6-6 and TRBJ1-2; a weak D match, TRBD1 (6 bases). CDR3 length: 16 amino acids. The V gene's germline CDR1 is MNHNY and CDR2 SVGAGI (reference sequence). Between the trimmed V and J ends, which lost 0 bases and 3 bases, there was a span of 14 bases. CDR3 sequence: CASSYSRGGDDYGYTF. The CDR3 nucleotides read TGTGCCAGCAGTTACTCGAGGGGGGGCGACGACTATGGCTACACCTTC.

This clonotype was detected many times. V usage is TRBV7-2 and J usage is TRBJ2-3; no firm D call. Germline-derived CDR1 and CDR2 are SGHTA and FQGNSA. The length of the CDR3 is 14 residues. V was cut by 2 bases and J by 1 base, with 7 bases left in between. The CDR3 DNA sequence: TGTGCCAGCAGCTTATCACCAGGCACAGATACGCAGTATTTT. Its protein product is CASSLSPGTDTQYF.

By sample share, this clonotype is large. The chain employs TRBV10-1 and TRBJ2-1; TRBD2 might be the D (6 bases). V was trimmed by 2 bases and J by 8 bases, leaving 16 bases between them. The CDR3 is 15 amino acids. CDR1 is WNHNN, CDR2 SYGVQD, per germline (reference sequence). CDR3 loop: CASSETGGPLHEQFF. The DNA of the CDR3 is TGCGCCAGCAGTGAGACAGGAGGGCCTTTGCATGAGCAGTTCTTC.

The V and J genes are TRBV7-3 and TRBJ2-1, with D tentatively TRBD1 or TRBD2 (5 bases each). V lost 3 bases, J lost 5 bases, and 11 bases lay in between. There are 14 residues in the CDR3. Germline V gives CDR1 SGHTA, CDR2 FQGTGA. The chain's CDR3 is CASSFTGTHNEQFF. For the CDR3, the DNA is TGTGCCAGCAGCTTTACCGGGACCCACAATGAGCAGTTCTTC.

A note on this clonotype: This may stem from a read error, because a much larger clone lies one nucleotide away. This CDR3 reads CASSLRASEQYF. Written as DNA, the CDR3 is TGTGCCAGCAGTCTCCGGGCCTCTGAGCAGTACTTC. The gene calls are TRBV12-3 or TRBV12-4 and TRBJ2-5, with D unresolved. This CDR3 contains 12 residues. V was shortened by 5 bases and J by 11 bases, with 15 bases between the two germline ends.

The chain couples TRBV5-1 to TRBJ2-1; D is uncertain. Germline-derived CDR1 and CDR2 are SGHRS and YFSETQ. V was cut by 4 bases and J by 1 base, with 15 bases left in between. The CDR3 spans 16 residues. CDR3 protein: CASSPTPQLSYNEQFF. Written as DNA, the CDR3 is TGCGCCAGCAGCCCCACCCCCCAGCTTTCCTACAATGAGCAGTTCTTC. Full variable domain (missing parts from reference TRBV5-1 and TRBJ2-1): KAGVTQTPRYLIKTRGQQVTLSCSPISGHRSVSWYQQTPGQGLQFLFEYFSETQRNKGNFPGRFSGRQFSNSRSEMNVSTLELGDSALYLCASSPTPQLSYNEQFFGPGTRLTVL.

This clonotype is judged medium-sized (0.01 to 0.1%). The chain has TRBV12-3 or TRBV12-4 and TRBJ2-3, with 10 bases that match TRBD2. The CDR3 extends over 16 amino acids. The V gene end was trimmed by 3 bases and the J gene end by 2 bases; junction bases not matched to a gene: 5. CDR3: CASSFSGRGYTDTQYF. The DNA for the CDR3 is TGTGCCAGCAGTTTCAGCGGGAGGGGATACACAGATACGCAGTATTTT.

On this clonotype: Being one base from a much bigger clone, this may be a read error. This chain joins TRBV6-4 and TRBJ2-1; perhaps TRBD1 as D (5 bases). The J call is in doubt because the DNA end fits TRBJ2-7 better. CDR3 size: 14 residues. The germline V gene has CDR1 MRHNA and CDR2 SNTAGT. The DNA for the CDR3 is TGTGCCAGCAGTAGGAACGGACCGGACAATGAGCAGTACTTC. Protein sequence: CASSRNGPDNEQYF.